This T cell receptor beta chain was profiled in a study of regulatory T cells in long-lasting Graves disease. Study-wide points: The small sample size may have reduced accuracy. It was in persistent disease that TRBV28, TRBJ1-2 and TRBJ2-5 were favored.

Combining iRepertoire HTBI primers with Arm-PCR of CDR3 regions, the authors built TCR beta libraries. A single record per CDR3 protein comes from TCRdb applying MiXCR to the multiplex PCR reads. Of about 430,000 distinct CDR3 sequences listed, roughly 21% are singletons. Time point: persistent/refractory GD, antithyroid drugs over 5 years with positive TRAb. The TCR library was prepared using RNA isolated from PBMCs. With V trimmed by 6 bases and J by 0 bases, 8 bases remained unmatched. Germline V gene sequence: CDR1 MDHEN, CDR2 SYDVKM. This CDR3 spans 18 amino acids. This clonotype was seen repeatedly, ten times or more. Its antigen is not known.

The input for sequencing was peripheral blood mononuclear cells (PBMCs), taken when the disease was refractory, from a patient treated with antithyroid drugs. The genes are TRBV28 and TRBJ2-4; 13 bases align to TRBD2. This sequence originates from a female donor with Graves disease. The CDR3 DNA reads as TGTGCCAGCAGAGGACTAGCGGGAGTCGGGGAAGCCAAAAACATTCAGTACTTC. Translation gives CASRGLAGVGEAKNIQYF.